This TCR beta chain was recovered during a study of T-cell reconstitution after alpha-beta-depleted transplantation in children. Notes on the study in general: Some patients' high day-60 TCRbeta diversity was traced to surviving recipient T cells and thymic progenitors. Alpha-beta T cells about two months after transplant reportedly derived from several hundred expanded graft clones. A year post-transplant, T-cell counts and diversity derived mostly from newly produced T cells.

On this clonotype: What it binds is unknown.

Trimming shortened V by 5 bases and J by 4 bases, and 12 bases separated the two germline ends. CDR1 and CDR2 (germline): SGHVS, FNYEAQ. The CDR3 extends over 15 amino acids. As it was prepared, the TCRbeta library received unique molecular identifiers. TCRdb redid the calling of the PCR reads with MiXCR, one entry per CDR3 protein. The profile covers about 600,000 distinct CDR3 sequences, with 20% to 25% appearing a single time and 14% taken by the ten largest. The specimen was PBMCs, mostly from graft donor cells, collected 360 days after TCRalphabeta/CD19-depleted stem cell transplant. The rearrangement links TRBV7-6 to TRBJ2-6; D perhaps matches TRBD1 (6 bases). This TCR derives from a boy under two years old who had a stem cell transplant for acute myeloid leukemia, so the T cells may come from the graft donor. CDR3 protein: CASSGGFDGANVLTF. The DNA for the CDR3 is TGTGCCAGCAGCGGGGGCTTCGACGGGGCCAACGTCCTGACTTTC.